These 20 T cell receptor beta chains originate from one sample sequenced in a study of blood T cell repertoires in COVID-19. TCRdb keeps only in-frame clones here, not all; method: immunoSEQ multiplex PCR. The top ten hold 1.7% of the sample, which has around 300,000 clones, 90% seen once. The specimen was PBMCs or T cells enriched from blood (not recorded which). These TCRs come from a young woman with acute COVID-19.

There are many counts of this clone. The rearrangement joins TRBV11-2 to TRBJ2-3, with TRBD2 as a possible D gene (5 bases). V lost 2 bases, J lost 3 bases, and 9 bases lay in between. The CDR3 contains 14 residues. CDR1 and CDR2 (germline): SGHAT, FQNNGV. The CDR3 DNA reads as TGTGCCAGCAGCTTACACCGAGGGACAGATACGCAGTATTTT. Protein sequence: CASSLHRGTDTQYF.

As to this clone: The same CDR3 arises from other DNA sequences in this sample as well. J is TRBJ2-7 and V is TRBV6-5; 10 bases line up with TRBD2. The junction had 5 bases not matched to a gene; V was cut back by 3 bases and J by 3 bases. The CDR3 length is 15 residues. Per the germline V gene, CDR1 is MNHEY and CDR2 is SVGAGI. The CDR3: CASSYTSGMFYEQYF. The CDR3 region has the DNA TGTGCCAGCAGTTATACTAGCGGGATGTTCTACGAGCAGTACTTC.

The chain is built from TRBV15 and TRBJ1-2; unclear D gene. V lost 0 bases and J 4 bases, leaving 9 bases between the germline ends. The CDR3 extends over 14 amino acids. Germline V gene data show CDR1 as LNHNV and CDR2 as YYDKDF (reference sequence). The CDR3 region is CATSRDPGSYGYTF. The CDR3 bases are TGTGCCACCAGCAGAGATCCTGGGAGCTATGGCTACACCTTC. The whole variable domain, remainder taken from reference TRBV15 and TRBJ1-2, is DAMVIQNPRYQVTQFGKPVTLSCSQTLNHNVMYWYQQKSSQAPKLLFHYYDKDFNNEADTPDNFQSRRPNTSFCFLDIRSPGLGDTAMYLCATSRDPGSYGYTFGSGTRLTVV.

The table lists this clone with a few counts. This chain links TRBV6-2 or TRBV6-3 with TRBJ2-1; D possibly corresponds to TRBD2 (5 bases). Trimming left V 5 bases short and J 4 bases short, with 9 bases between. The germline V gene encodes CDR1 MNHEY and CDR2 SVGEGT. This CDR3 has 13 amino acids. The CDR3 nucleotides read TGTGCCAGCAGTCCCGGGGAATACAATGAGCAGTTCTTC. Translating it yields CASSPGEYNEQFF.

The V and J genes are TRBV6-4 and TRBJ2-4, with 14 nucleotides matching TRBD2. V lost 10 bases, J lost 6 bases, and 11 bases stayed unmatched. The CDR3 contains 16 residues. Germline-derived CDR1 and CDR2 are MRHNA and SNTAGT. For the CDR3, the DNA is TGTGCCACCGCCGGGACTAGCGGGAGTTTGGGAAACATTCAGTACTTC. Protein product: CATAGTSGSLGNIQYF.

The chain links TRBV29-1 to TRBJ2-3; weak D call: TRBD2 (6 bases). Trimming shortened V by 3 bases and J by 2 bases, and 9 bases separated the two germline ends. This CDR3 has 13 residues. From germline, CDR1 is SQVTM and CDR2 ANQGSEA. CDR3 protein: CSVDPSATDTQYF. CDR3 coding DNA: TGCAGCGTTGATCCTAGCGCCACAGATACGCAGTATTTT.

This sequence joins TRBV29-1 and TRBJ2-1; D not resolved. CDR1 and CDR2 from the germline V gene are SQVTM and ANQGSEA. The CDR3 covers 12 residues. Trimming shortened V by 3 bases and J by 6 bases, and 9 bases separated the two germline ends. CDR3 sequence (DNA): TGCAGCGTTGATCCTGGCAGCAATGAGCAGTTCTTC. Translation gives CSVDPGSNEQFF.

The DNA for the CDR3 is TGTGCCAGCAGCTTAGCCAATCAGGGGTACGAGCAGTACTTC. Translating gives CASSLANQGYEQYF. V is TRBV7-9 and J is TRBJ2-7; maybe TRBD1 (6 bases). The CDR3 length is 14 residues. Trimming shortened V by 0 bases and J by 4 bases, and 10 bases separated the two germline ends. Looked up from germline, CDR1 is SEHNR and CDR2 is FQNEAQ (reference sequence). The variable domain in full, completed from reference TRBV7-9 and TRBJ2-7, reads DTGVSQNPRHKITKRGQNVTFRCDPISEHNRLYWYRQTLGQGPEFLTYFQNEAQLEKSRLLSDRFSAERPKGSFSTLEIQRTEQGDSAMYLCASSLANQGYEQYFGPGTRLTVT.

This chain connects TRBV6-6 to TRBJ2-7; 11 nucleotides agree with TRBD2. Germline CDR1 is MNHNY and CDR2 is SVGAGI (reference sequence). The ends lost 2 bases at V and 6 bases at J; junction bases unmatched: 6. CDR3 size: 15 residues. CDR3 nucleotide sequence: TGTGCCAGCAGTTACGAGGGACTAGCGGCCGGCGAGCAGTACTTC. It translates to CASSYEGLAAGEQYF.

The chain uses TRBV11-2 and TRBJ2-1, with 11 bases matching TRBD2. Unmatched junction bases numbered 13, after V lost 5 bases and J lost 7 bases. The CDR3 length is 17 residues. Looked up from germline, CDR1 is SGHAT and CDR2 is FQNNGV. This CDR3 reads CASSPTLLAGVRNEQFF. CDR3 DNA: TGTGCCAGCAGCCCTACCCTACTAGCGGGAGTGAGGAATGAGCAGTTCTTC. The full variable domain, its missing parts supplied by reference TRBV11-2 and TRBJ2-1, is EAGVAQSPRYKIIEKRQSVAFWCNPISGHATLYWYQQILGQGPKLLIQFQNNGVVDDSQLPKDRFSAERLKGVDSTLKIQPAKLEDSAVYLCASSPTLLAGVRNEQFFGPGTRLTVL.

This chain links TRBV24-1 with TRBJ1-4; D call uncertain. The CDR3 sequence is 15 residues long. CDR1 and CDR2 (germline): KGHDR, SFDVKD. V was trimmed by 6 bases and J by 7 bases, leaving 17 bases between them. The CDR3 loop is CATSHPAVWAEKLFF. CDR3 DNA sequence: TGTGCCACCAGTCACCCAGCAGTTTGGGCTGAAAAACTGTTTTTT.

The chain uses TRBV5-4 and TRBJ2-1, with 8 bases fitting TRBD2. Trimming removed 3 bases from V and 6 bases from J; junction bases left unmatched: 8. Looked up from germline, CDR1 is SGHNT and CDR2 is YYREEE (reference sequence). The CDR3 has 15 amino acids. In DNA, the CDR3 is TGTGCCAGCAGCTCAACAGCGGGAGTTAGCAATGAGCAGTTCTTC. It yields the protein CASSSTAGVSNEQFF.

This sequence joins TRBV4-1 and TRBJ2-6; TRBD1 is a possible D gene (6 bases). Trimming stripped 4 bases from V and 0 bases from J, with 13 bases between. CDR3 length: 17 amino acids. Germline CDR1 is MGHRA and CDR2 is YSYEKL. The CDR3, as DNA: TGCGCCAGCAGCCCGTTCCGGGACATCTCTGGGGCCAACGTCCTGACTTTC. Translated, it gives CASSPFRDISGANVLTF.

This clone was detected only once. The J gene is TRBJ1-2, the V gene TRBV24-1; D is possibly TRBD1 (5 bases). The CDR3 is 15 amino acids. Germline CDR1 KGHDR, CDR2 SFDVKD. Trimming stripped 2 bases from V and 4 bases from J, with 13 bases between. The CDR3 bases are TGTGCCACCAGTGATTCCGTGGGGGGACCCTATGGCTACACCTTC. It codes for CATSDSVGGPYGYTF.

V is TRBV4-1 and J is TRBJ2-3; 8 bases agree with TRBD2. Germline CDR1 and CDR2: MGHRA and YSYEKL. The CDR3 loop spans 16 amino acids. The V segment lost 1 base and the J segment 0 bases; nucleotides outside the gene matches: 3. CDR3 sequence: CASSQALAESTDTQYF. CDR3 coding DNA: TGCGCCAGCAGCCAAGCACTAGCGGAGAGCACAGATACGCAGTATTTT.

V is TRBV5-1 and J is TRBJ1-1; TRBD1 is a possible D gene (6 bases). The germline V gene encodes CDR1 SGHRS and CDR2 YFSETQ. V shed 4 bases and J shed 0 bases, with 13 bases lying between them. The CDR3 is 15 residues long. CDR3 sequence reads: CASSIQGNLNTEAFF. CDR3 in DNA: TGCGCCAGCAGCATCCAGGGGAATCTGAACACTGAAGCTTTCTTT.

This chain uses TRBV18 with TRBJ2-5; TRBD1 matches 8 bases. V lost 6 bases and J lost 4; bases outside the gene matches: 10. Germline CDR1 KGHSH, CDR2 LQKENI. This CDR3 spans 15 amino acids. CDR3 loop: CASSLGGQGRETQYF. DNA of the CDR3: TGTGCCAGCTCCTTAGGAGGACAGGGTCGAGAGACCCAGTACTTC.

The chain couples TRBV6-5 to TRBJ1-5, with 11 positions matching TRBD1. CDR1 is MNHEY, CDR2 SVGAGI, per germline. The CDR3 runs 15 residues. V lost 6 bases and J lost 7; bases outside the gene matches: 8. The CDR3 region has the DNA TGTGCCAGCAGCTCCGGGACAGGGGGGAAGCAGCCCCAGCATTTT. Translating gives CASSSGTGGKQPQHF.

The V gene is TRBV28, the J gene TRBJ2-7; a weak D match, TRBD2 (6 bases). Germline CDR1 is MDHEN and CDR2 is SYDVKM. The CDR3 runs 14 residues. V was cut by 5 bases and J by 5 bases, with 16 bases left in between. The CDR3 nucleotides are TGTGCCAGCAGTACCTTGGGGGGAGACGACGAGCAGTACTTC. Protein sequence: CASSTLGGDDEQYF.

This chain joins TRBV11-3 and TRBJ2-1, with 14 bases lining up with TRBD2. Germline CDR1 SGHNT, CDR2 YENEEA. The CDR3 covers 15 residues. The V gene end was trimmed by 5 bases and the J gene end by 9 bases; junction bases not matched to a gene: 6. CDR3 amino acids: CASSPGTSGRVEQFF. The CDR3 DNA reads as TGTGCCAGCAGCCCCGGGACTAGCGGGAGAGTTGAGCAGTTCTTC.